These 20 T cell receptor beta chains were sequenced from one sample in a study of molecular identifiers for immune sequencing clone quantification. TCRdb fed the PCR reads into MiXCR, producing one record per CDR3 protein. The data hold 300,000 to 350,000 distinct CDR3 sequences, with over 20% observed a single time. The sequenced sample was naive CD8+ T cells from blood, with Jurkat cell RNA spiked in. Subset given: FACS-sorted CD8+CD4-CCR7+CD45RA+ naive T cells. These receptors originate from a human donor in good health. Some libraries in this study had Jurkat cell RNA spiked in.

The genes are TRBV9 and TRBJ2-3, with D uncertain. Between the trimmed V and J ends, which lost 4 bases and 1 base, there was a span of 16 bases. CDR1 SGDLS and CDR2 YYNGEE come from the germline V gene. The CDR3 has 16 residues. The CDR3 DNA reads TGTGCCAGCAGCCCCTGGACCGCCTCAGGCACAGATACGCAGTATTTT. Protein sequence: CASSPWTASGTDTQYF.

About this clonotype: This may come from a read error, since a much larger clone is one base off. This rearrangement joins TRBV5-6 to TRBJ1-6, with D unclear. V was trimmed by 3 bases and J by 2 bases, leaving 12 bases between them. The CDR3 runs to 16 residues. Germline assignment: CDR1 SGHDT and CDR2 YYEEEE. CDR3 sequence: CASSSLDGAYNSPLHF. In DNA form, the CDR3 reads TGTGCCAGCAGCTCGTTAGATGGGGCCTATAATTCACCCCTCCACTTT.

For this clonotype: A much larger clone differs from this one at a single base, so this may be a read error. The chain combines TRBV2 with TRBJ2-3, with a possible D match to TRBD1 (6 bases). There are 17 residues in the CDR3. Germline assignment: CDR1 SNHLY and CDR2 FYNNEI. The CDR3 spells CAGSVQQGAISTDTQYF. CDR3 nucleotide sequence: TGTGCCGGCAGTGTTCAACAGGGAGCCATTAGCACAGATACGCAGTATTTT.

This clonotype was found many times. The chain recombines TRBV27 with TRBJ2-3; D is perhaps TRBD1 or TRBD2 (5 bases each). CDR1 and CDR2 (germline): MNHEY, SMNVEV (reference sequence). This CDR3 is built from 12 residues. The germline V and J ends were trimmed by 5 bases and 6 bases, with 9 bases remaining between them. In nucleotides, the CDR3 is TGTGCCAGCAGTGGGGGTATTGATACGCAGTATTTT. Residues: CASSGGIDTQYF.

This clonotype was found many times. V is TRBV6-1 and J is TRBJ2-3, with a tentative D call TRBD1 (5 bases). Germline V gene lookup returns CDR1 MNHNS and CDR2 SASEGT. V lost 7 bases and J lost 2, with 19 bases in between. The CDR3 loop spans 16 amino acids. DNA for the CDR3: TGTGCCAGCACAGAGCTCCAGGGCACTTACACAGATACGCAGTATTTT. Translated, it gives CASTELQGTYTDTQYF.

Details on this clonotype: With a much larger clone just one base away, this may be a read error. V gene TRBV6-2 or TRBV6-3 combines with J gene TRBJ2-6; 14 nucleotides agree with TRBD2. The CDR3 spans 18 residues. The V gene's germline CDR1 is MNHEY and CDR2 SVGEGT. The CDR3 protein is CASSWGLAGASGANVLSF. The CDR3 coding sequence is TGTGCCAGCAGTTGGGGACTAGCGGGAGCTTCTGGGGCCAACGTCCTGTCTTTC.

This clonotype was recorded many times. The chain is built from TRBV7-9 and TRBJ2-1; D gene ambiguous. Trimming removed 5 bases from V and 6 bases from J, with 17 bases in between. The CDR3 spans 15 residues. CDR1 SEHNR and CDR2 FQNEAQ come from the germline V gene (reference sequence). CDR3 sequence reads: CASSPGRNEFNEQFF. The CDR3 coding sequence is TGTGCCAGCAGCCCCGGCCGGAACGAATTCAATGAGCAGTTCTTC.

This clonotype was picked up many times. This chain joins TRBV27 and TRBJ2-2; D remains unclear. The V end was cut by 3 bases, the J end by 4 bases, with 6 bases between. The CDR3 is 13 amino acids. Germline CDR1 is MNHEY and CDR2 is SMNVEV (reference sequence). For the CDR3, the DNA is TGTGCCAGCAGTTTTCCTAGCACCGGGGAGCTGTTTTTT. Translated, it gives CASSFPSTGELFF.

Many counts were recorded for this clonotype. The rearrangement uses TRBV7-8 and TRBJ2-3; 12 bases fit TRBD2. The CDR3 has 17 residues. The J segment lost 0 bases and the V segment lost 4 bases, leaving 5 bases of the junction unmatched. Germline CDR1 is SGHVS and CDR2 is FQNEAQ. The CDR3 sequence: CASSSPTSGGSTDTQYF. CDR3 nucleotides: TGTGCCAGCAGCTCTCCTACTAGCGGGGGGAGCACAGATACGCAGTATTTT. The whole variable domain, filled in from reference TRBV7-8 and TRBJ2-3, reads GAGVSQSPRYKVAKRGQDVALRCDPISGHVSLFWYQQALGQGPEFLTYFQNEAQLDKSGLPSDRFFAERPEGSVSTLKIQRTQQEDSAVYLCASSSPTSGGSTDTQYFGPGTRLTVL.

This clonotype was observed many times. For the CDR3, the DNA is TGTGCCAGCAGCCTAGTCCTAGCGGGAAACTACGAGCAGTACTTC. This codes for CASSLVLAGNYEQYF. This chain joins TRBV28 and TRBJ2-7; TRBD2 aligns across 9 bases. Losses at the gene ends were 6 bases for V and 3 bases for J; bases not matched to a gene: 9. The germline CDR1 and CDR2 sequences are MDHEN and SYDVKM. This CDR3 comprises 15 residues.

This clonotype appeared many times. V usage is TRBV12-3 or TRBV12-4 and J usage is TRBJ2-5; D not certain. This CDR3 contains 14 residues. The V and J ends lost 5 bases and 7 bases respectively, with 17 bases between them. The CDR3 loop reads CASSPPLQERTQYF. Here the CDR3 DNA reads TGTGCCAGCAGTCCCCCGCTCCAAGAGAGGACCCAGTACTTC.

In this sample, this clonotype turned up many times. The rearrangement links TRBV5-4 to TRBJ2-7; tentatively, D is TRBD2 (6 bases). Trimming removed 2 bases at V and 2 bases at J, with 11 bases between. Germline CDR1 and CDR2: SGHNT and YYREEE (reference sequence). This CDR3 is 14 amino acids long. DNA for the CDR3: TGTGCCAGCAGCTTTCGTGGGGGGACCTACGAGCAGTACTTC. Its translation is CASSFRGGTYEQYF.

This clonotype was seen many times. J is TRBJ2-3 and V is TRBV20-1; no reliable D call. The CDR3 spans 15 residues. The V gene's germline CDR1 is DFQATT and CDR2 SNEGSKA (reference sequence). Trimming cost V 6 bases and J 2 bases, with 18 bases left between them. The CDR3 DNA is TGCAGTGCCCCGGCAGGACGGCCAAACACAGATACGCAGTATTTT. It encodes CSAPAGRPNTDTQYF.

Notes on this clonotype: The CDR3 does not end in the conserved phenylalanine or tryptophan, so this is likely a read error. The rearrangement uses TRBV2 and TRBJ1-2; 8 nucleotides align to TRBD1. There are 13 residues in the CDR3. In germline, CDR1 is SNHLY, CDR2 FYNNEI. V shed 5 bases and J 4 bases; nucleotides not matched to a gene: 3. The CDR3 loop reads CASSRTGSYGYTS. The CDR3 DNA follows: TGTGCCAGCAGTCGGACAGGGTCCTATGGCTACACCTCC.

Many counts were recorded for this clonotype. V gene TRBV5-1 combines with J gene TRBJ2-3, with TRBD2 matching over 10 bases. V was clipped by 3 bases and J by 1 base; unmatched bases: 2. The germline CDR1 and CDR2 sequences are SGHRS and YFSETQ. There are 15 residues in the CDR3. In nucleotides, the CDR3 is TGCGCCAGCAGCTGGACTAGCGGACGCACAGATACGCAGTATTTT. Translating gives CASSWTSGRTDTQYF.

In its sample, this clonotype was seen many times. This chain connects TRBV28 to TRBJ2-3; 7 nucleotides align to TRBD1. Per the germline V gene, CDR1 is MDHEN and CDR2 is SYDVKM. The CDR3 extends over 16 amino acids. After removal of 2 bases from V and 2 bases from J, the junction contained 7 bases not matched to a gene. The CDR3 DNA reads as TGTGCCAGCAGTTTACCTACACAGGGGAACACAGATACGCAGTATTTT. It encodes CASSLPTQGNTDTQYF.

This clonotype was found a few times. V usage is TRBV4-3 and J usage is TRBJ2-7; 8 nucleotides line up with TRBD1. This CDR3 contains 13 residues. Germline loops: CDR1 LGHNA, CDR2 YSLEER. After removal of 4 bases from V and 7 bases from J, the junction contained 6 bases not matched to a gene. CDR3 protein: CASSPYRGKEQYF. CDR3 coding DNA: TGCGCCAGCAGCCCTTACAGGGGGAAGGAGCAGTACTTC.

This clonotype showed up many times. This chain uses TRBV27 with TRBJ2-3; 7 nucleotides agree with TRBD2. The CDR3 consists of 17 residues. Trimming at V came to 1 base and at J to 0 bases, leaving 7 bases not matched to a gene. In germline, CDR1 is MNHEY, CDR2 SMNVEV (reference sequence). CDR3 sequence reads: CASSLLSLAASTDTQYF. CDR3 sequence (DNA): TGTGCCAGCAGTTTATTGAGTCTAGCGGCTAGCACAGATACGCAGTATTTT.

This clonotype came up many times. This chain uses TRBV4-3 with TRBJ1-1; tentative D call: TRBD1 (6 bases). Germline loops: CDR1 LGHNA, CDR2 YSLEER. V lost 0 bases, J lost 1 base, and 18 bases lay in between. CDR3 length equals 18 residues. CDR3 loop: CASSQDTIRGLENTEAFF. The CDR3 DNA sequence: TGCGCCAGCAGCCAAGATACTATCCGGGGGCTAGAGAACACTGAAGCTTTCTTT.

Remarks on this clonotype: A junction end diverges from the germline sequence, so it may reflect a read error. The rearrangement links TRBV19 to TRBJ2-3; 7 positions match TRBD1. CDR3 length: 15 amino acids. CDR1 and CDR2 from the germline V gene are LNHDA and SQIVND (reference sequence). CDR3 region: CASSIRGPSTDTQCF. In DNA, the CDR3 is TGTGCCAGTAGTATAAGGGGGCCTAGCACAGATACGCAGTGTTTT. The variable domain in full, completed from reference TRBV19 and TRBJ2-3, reads DGGITQSPKYLFRKEGQNVTLSCEQNLNHDAMYWYRQDPGQGLRLIYYSQIVNDFQKGDIAEGYSVSREKKESFPLTVTSAQKNPTAFYLCASSIRGPSTDTQCFGPGTRLTVL.